This T cell receptor (beta chain) was profiled in a study of human CD8 memory T cell subsets. Study results and caveats: A similarly high level of diversity characterized stem-like memory and precursor exhausted T cells, unlike effector memory cells.

CDR3 size: 14 residues. Per the germline V gene, CDR1 is SEHNR and CDR2 is FQNEAQ (reference sequence). Negative magnetic separation enriched total CD8+ T cells. UMI-labeled 5' RACE was used, and it produced the TCR beta libraries. TCRdb reprocessed the 5' RACE reads; each CDR3 protein has one entry and no DNA is given. Its table lists about 4,900 distinct CDR3 sequences. In the case of this clonotype: Its target is not known.

Sequenced input: CD8+ effector memory T cells (TEM) sorted from PBMCs. Stated subset: effector memory CD8 T cells, CCR7- CD45RO+ CD95+. The receptor was derived from a human donor in good health. The chain is built from TRBV7-9 and TRBJ1-1. CDR3 region: CASSFGRTDAEAFF.